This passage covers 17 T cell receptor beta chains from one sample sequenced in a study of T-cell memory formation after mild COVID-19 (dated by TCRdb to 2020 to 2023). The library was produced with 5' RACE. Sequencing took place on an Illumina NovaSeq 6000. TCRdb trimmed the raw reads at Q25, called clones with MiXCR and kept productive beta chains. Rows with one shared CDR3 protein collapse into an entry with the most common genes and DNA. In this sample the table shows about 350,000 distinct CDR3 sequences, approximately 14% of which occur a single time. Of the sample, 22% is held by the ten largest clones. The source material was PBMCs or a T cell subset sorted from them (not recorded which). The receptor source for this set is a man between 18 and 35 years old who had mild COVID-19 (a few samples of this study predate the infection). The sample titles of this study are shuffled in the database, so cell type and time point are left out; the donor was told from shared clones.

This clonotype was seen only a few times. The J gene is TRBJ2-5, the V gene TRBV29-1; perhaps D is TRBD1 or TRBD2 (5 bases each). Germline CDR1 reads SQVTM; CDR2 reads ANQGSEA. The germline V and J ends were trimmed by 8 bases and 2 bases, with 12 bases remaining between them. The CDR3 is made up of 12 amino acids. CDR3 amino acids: CSWDESQETQYF. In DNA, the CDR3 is TGCAGCTGGGACGAGTCTCAAGAGACCCAGTACTTC.

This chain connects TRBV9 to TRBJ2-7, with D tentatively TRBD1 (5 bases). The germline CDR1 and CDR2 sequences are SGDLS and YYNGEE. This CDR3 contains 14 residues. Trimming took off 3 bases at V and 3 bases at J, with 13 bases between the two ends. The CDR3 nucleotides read TGTGCCAGCAGCGCACAGGTCTACGACTACGAGCAGTACTTC. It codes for CASSAQVYDYEQYF. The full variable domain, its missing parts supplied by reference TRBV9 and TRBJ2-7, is DSGVTQTPKHLITATGQRVTLRCSPRSGDLSVYWYQQSLDQGLQFLIQYYNGEERAKGNILERFSAQQFPDLHSELNLSSLELGDSALYFCASSAQVYDYEQYFGPGTRLTVT.

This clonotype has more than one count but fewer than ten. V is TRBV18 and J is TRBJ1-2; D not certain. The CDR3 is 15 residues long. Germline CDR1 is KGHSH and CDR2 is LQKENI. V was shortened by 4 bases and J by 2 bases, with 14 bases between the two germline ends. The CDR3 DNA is TGTGCCAGCTCACGCGCGTCGGGCCTGAACTATGGCTACACCTTC. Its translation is CASSRASGLNYGYTF. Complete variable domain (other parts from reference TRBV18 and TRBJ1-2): NAGVMQNPRHLVRRRGQEARLRCSPMKGHSHVYWYRQLPEEGLKFMVYLQKENIIDESGMPKERFSAEFPKEGPSILRIQQVVRGDSAAYFCASSRASGLNYGYTFGSGTRLTVV.

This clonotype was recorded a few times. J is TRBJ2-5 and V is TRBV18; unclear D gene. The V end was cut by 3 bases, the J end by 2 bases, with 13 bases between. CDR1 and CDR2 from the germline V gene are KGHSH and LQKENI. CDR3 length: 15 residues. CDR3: CASSPPYSGQETQYF. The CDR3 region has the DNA TGTGCCAGCTCACCCCCTTACTCCGGACAAGAGACCCAGTACTTC.

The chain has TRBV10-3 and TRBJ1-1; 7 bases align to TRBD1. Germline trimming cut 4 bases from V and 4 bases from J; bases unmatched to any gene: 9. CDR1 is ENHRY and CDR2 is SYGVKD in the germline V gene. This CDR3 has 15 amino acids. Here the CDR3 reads CAISGREGAATEAFF. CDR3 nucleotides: TGTGCCATCAGTGGCCGGGAGGGGGCTGCCACTGAAGCTTTCTTT.

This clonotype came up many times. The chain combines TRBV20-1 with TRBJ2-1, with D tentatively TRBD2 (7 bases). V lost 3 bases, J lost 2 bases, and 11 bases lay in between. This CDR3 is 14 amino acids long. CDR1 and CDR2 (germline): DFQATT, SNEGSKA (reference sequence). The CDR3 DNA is TGCAGTGCTAGGTACGGGGGGCCCTACAATGAGCAGTTCTTC. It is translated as CSARYGGPYNEQFF.

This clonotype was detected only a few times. CDR3 in DNA: TGTGCCAGCAGTTTACAGGGGCGGGCTGAAGCTTTCTTT. Its translation is CASSLQGRAEAFF. The V gene is TRBV12-3 or TRBV12-4, the J gene TRBJ1-1; weak D call: TRBD1 (6 bases). The V end lost 2 bases, the J end lost 6 bases, and 10 bases lay between the germline ends. The CDR3 consists of 13 residues.

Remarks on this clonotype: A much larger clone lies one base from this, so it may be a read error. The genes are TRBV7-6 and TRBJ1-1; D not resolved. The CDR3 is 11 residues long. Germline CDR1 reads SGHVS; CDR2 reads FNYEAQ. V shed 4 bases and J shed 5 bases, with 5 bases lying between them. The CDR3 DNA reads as TGTGCCAGCAGCTCCGAGACTGAAGCTTTCTTT. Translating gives CASSSETEAFF.

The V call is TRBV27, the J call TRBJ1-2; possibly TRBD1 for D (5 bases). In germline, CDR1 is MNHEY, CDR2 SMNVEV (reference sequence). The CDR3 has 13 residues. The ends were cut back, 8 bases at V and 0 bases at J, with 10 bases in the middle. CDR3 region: CASGGTTNYGYTF. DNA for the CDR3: TGTGCCAGCGGAGGGACGACTAACTATGGCTACACCTTC.

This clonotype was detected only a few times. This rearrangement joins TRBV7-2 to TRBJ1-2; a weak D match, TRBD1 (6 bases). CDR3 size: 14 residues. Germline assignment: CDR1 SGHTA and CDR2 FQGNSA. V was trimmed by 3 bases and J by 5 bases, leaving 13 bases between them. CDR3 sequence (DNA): TGTGCCAGCAGCTTTTCCAGGGGCGGATATGGCTACACCTTC. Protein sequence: CASSFSRGGYGYTF. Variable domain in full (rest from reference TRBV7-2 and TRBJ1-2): GAGVSQSPSNKVTEKGKDVELRCDPISGHTALYWYRQSLGQGLEFLIYFQGNSAPDKSGLPSDRFSAERTGGSVSTLTIQRTQQEDSAVYLCASSFSRGGYGYTFGSGTRLTVV.

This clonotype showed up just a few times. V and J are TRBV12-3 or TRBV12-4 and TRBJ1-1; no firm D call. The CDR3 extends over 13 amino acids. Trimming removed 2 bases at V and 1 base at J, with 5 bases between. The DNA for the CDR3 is TGTGCCAGCAGTTTACCACAGAACACTGAAGCTTTCTTT. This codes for CASSLPQNTEAFF.

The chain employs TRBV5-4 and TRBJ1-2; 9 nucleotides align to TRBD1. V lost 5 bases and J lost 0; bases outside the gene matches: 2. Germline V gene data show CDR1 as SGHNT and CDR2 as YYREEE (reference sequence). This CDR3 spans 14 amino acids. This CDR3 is CASRTGGANYGYTF. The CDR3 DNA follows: TGTGCCAGCAGGACAGGGGGAGCTAACTATGGCTACACCTTC.

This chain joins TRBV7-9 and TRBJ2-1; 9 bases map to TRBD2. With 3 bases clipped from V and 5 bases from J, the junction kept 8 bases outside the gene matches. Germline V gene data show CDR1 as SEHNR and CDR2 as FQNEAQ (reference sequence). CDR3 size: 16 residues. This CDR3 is CASSFSGGAINNEQFF. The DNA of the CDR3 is TGTGCCAGCAGCTTTAGCGGGGGAGCTATCAACAATGAGCAGTTCTTC.

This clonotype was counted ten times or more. The CDR3 here is CASSLTGGHNEQFF. CDR3 bases: TGTGCCAGCAGTTTGACAGGGGGGCACAATGAGCAGTTCTTC. The chain couples TRBV12-3 or TRBV12-4 to TRBJ2-1, with 9 bases that match TRBD1. The CDR3 spans 14 residues. V shed 3 bases and J 5 bases; nucleotides not matched to a gene: 2.

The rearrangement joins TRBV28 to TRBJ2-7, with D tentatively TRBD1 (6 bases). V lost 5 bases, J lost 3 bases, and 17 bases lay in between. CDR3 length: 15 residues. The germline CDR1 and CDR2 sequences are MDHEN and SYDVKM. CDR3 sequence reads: CASSPTPGHHYEQYV. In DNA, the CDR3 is TGTGCCAGCAGTCCAACCCCGGGACACCACTACGAGCAGTACGTC.

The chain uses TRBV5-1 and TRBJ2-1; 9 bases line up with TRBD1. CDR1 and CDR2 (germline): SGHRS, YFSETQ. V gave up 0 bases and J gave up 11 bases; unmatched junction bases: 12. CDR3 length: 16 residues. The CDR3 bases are TGCGCCAGCAGCTTGGAGGGACAGGGTATTTGGGTTCAGCAGTTCTTC. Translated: CASSLEGQGIWVQQFF.

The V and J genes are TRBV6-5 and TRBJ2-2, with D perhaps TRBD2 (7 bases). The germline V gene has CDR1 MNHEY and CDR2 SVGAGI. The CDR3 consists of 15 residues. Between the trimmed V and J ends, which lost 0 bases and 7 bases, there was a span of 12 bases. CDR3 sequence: CASSYSGGPGGELFF. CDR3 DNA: TGTGCCAGCAGTTACTCGGGGGGGCCCGGCGGGGAGCTGTTTTTT.